These 22 T cell receptor beta chains originate from one sample sequenced in a study of a mutant IDH1 vaccine in newly diagnosed glioma. Sequenced by immunoSEQ multiplex PCR; TCRdb stores in-frame clones only, minus some. The table shows just over 35,000 clones, with 80% occurring only once. Time point noted: week 11, during vaccination. Every single dose of the vaccine, 300 ug of mutant IDH1 20-mer peptide, came with topical imiquimod. These receptors' targets are unknown. Sequenced here: peripheral blood mononuclear cells (PBMCs), sampled from a glioma patient whose treatment included an IDH1 peptide vaccine. The receptors stem from a young woman with glioma. Some clones in this sample may be carry-over from other donors' samples.

The chain uses TRBV7-3 and TRBJ1-4; D unresolved. The CDR3 length is 16 residues. CDR1 SGHTA and CDR2 FQGTGA come from the germline V gene. V lost 7 bases and J lost 1, with 16 bases in between. The CDR3 spells CASTYGRTLTNEKLFF. The CDR3 DNA sequence: TGTGCCAGCACCTACGGGCGGACTTTAACTAATGAAAAACTGTTTTTT. The variable domain in full, with the rest retrieved from reference TRBV7-3 and TRBJ1-4, is GAGVSQTPSNKVTEKGKYVELRCDPISGHTALYWYRQSLGQGPEFLIYFQGTGAADDSGLPNDRFFAVRPEGSVSTLKIQRTERGDSAVYLCASTYGRTLTNEKLFFGSGTQLSVL.

The V call is TRBV10-2, the J call TRBJ2-2, with D possibly matching TRBD1 (6 bases). Germline V lookup: CDR1 WSHSY, CDR2 SAAADI. The CDR3 sequence is 14 residues long. V lost 10 bases and J 4 bases, leaving 16 bases between the germline ends. The CDR3 sequence is CATRGTLLTGELFF. The CDR3 DNA follows: TGCGCCACCAGAGGGACACTACTCACCGGGGAGCTGTTTTTT.

This clone appeared once. The chain links TRBV15 to TRBJ1-1; D ambiguous. Germline CDR1 LNHNV, CDR2 YYDKDF (reference sequence). The ends were cut back, 6 bases at V and 0 bases at J, with 8 bases in the middle. This CDR3 spans 13 amino acids. The CDR3 loop is CATRQAVNTEAFF. CDR3 nucleotide sequence: TGTGCCACCAGACAAGCAGTGAACACTGAAGCTTTCTTT.

The chain combines TRBV9 with TRBJ2-7; 7 nucleotides agree with TRBD2. This CDR3 is built from 12 residues. The V gene's germline CDR1 is SGDLS and CDR2 YYNGEE. V was clipped by 6 bases and J by 3 bases; unmatched bases: 3. The CDR3 DNA sequence: TGTGCCAGCACCCTAGCGGACTACGAGCAGTACTTC. Translating it yields CASTLADYEQYF.

The rearrangement joins TRBV10-2 to TRBJ1-2; TRBD1 aligns across 7 bases. The CDR3 length is 14 residues. V shed 8 bases, J shed 2 bases, and the junction held 8 bases outside the gene matches. Germline V gene data show CDR1 as WSHSY and CDR2 as SAAADI. The CDR3 coding sequence is TGCGCCAGCGCTAGGACAGGATCGAACTATGGCTACACCTTC. It encodes CASARTGSNYGYTF.

The chain has TRBV9 and TRBJ1-1; maybe TRBD1 (5 bases). Trimming took off 0 bases at V and 1 base at J, with 7 bases between the two ends. Germline V gene lookup returns CDR1 SGDLS and CDR2 YYNGEE. There are 14 residues in the CDR3. For the CDR3, the DNA is TGTGCCAGCAGCGTAGTACAGGAGAACACTGAAGCTTTCTTT. This translates into CASSVVQENTEAFF.

CDR3 loop: CASSPDRAANEKLFF. CDR3 bases: TGCGCCAGCAGCCCCGACAGGGCCGCTAATGAAAAACTGTTTTTT. The chain joins TRBV5-1 to TRBJ1-4; 7 bases match TRBD1. This CDR3 region has 15 residues. Germline trimming cut 4 bases from V and 3 bases from J; bases unmatched to any gene: 6. In germline, CDR1 is SGHRS, CDR2 YFSETQ.

This clone was observed a handful of times. The chain joins TRBV30 to TRBJ2-7; D might be TRBD1 or TRBD2, each matching 5 bases. CDR3 length equals 14 residues. V was clipped by 4 bases and J by 6 bases, with 19 bases between them. Germline assignment: CDR1 GTSNPN and CDR2 SVGIG (reference sequence). The CDR3, as DNA: TGTGCCTGGAACCCAGGGACCTCTCCCGGCGAGCAGTACTTC. This codes for CAWNPGTSPGEQYF.

V and J are TRBV19 and TRBJ2-1, with TRBD2 matching 7 bases. V dropped 0 bases and J dropped 6; count of bases not matched to a gene: 2. This CDR3 has 14 residues. The germline V gene encodes CDR1 LNHDA and CDR2 SQIVND (reference sequence). The CDR3: CASSIEGGANEQFF. CDR3 in DNA: TGTGCCAGTAGTATAGAGGGAGGGGCCAATGAGCAGTTCTTC. Full variable domain (outside the CDR3, taken from reference TRBV19 and TRBJ2-1): DGGITQSPKYLFRKEGQNVTLSCEQNLNHDAMYWYRQDPGQGLRLIYYSQIVNDFQKGDIAEGYSVSREKKESFPLTVTSAQKNPTAFYLCASSIEGGANEQFFGPGTRLTVL.

Here the CDR3 DNA reads TGTGCCAGCAGCTTGATGGGACAGGGAAGTGAAAAACTGTTTTTT. This codes for CASSLMGQGSEKLFF. V gene TRBV5-6 combines with J gene TRBJ1-4, with 9 bases identical to TRBD1. The V and J ends lost 1 base and 7 bases, in that order; junction bases with no gene match: 5. This CDR3 spans 15 amino acids. Germline V lookup: CDR1 SGHDT, CDR2 YYEEEE.

The rearrangement uses TRBV11-2 and TRBJ1-1, with D possibly TRBD1 on 5 matching bases. V shed 6 bases and J shed 5 bases, with 25 bases lying between them. The CDR3 runs 17 residues. CDR1 is SGHAT and CDR2 is FQNNGV in the germline V gene. DNA for the CDR3: TGTGCCAGCAGACAGACGTTGGGCAGGGTTTCAGGGACTGAAGCTTTCTTT. Protein sequence: CASRQTLGRVSGTEAFF.

The V gene is TRBV10-1, the J gene TRBJ1-1; TRBD1 is a possible D gene (5 bases). The CDR3 is 12 residues long. Germline CDR1 WNHNN, CDR2 SYGVQD (reference sequence). Trimming left V 2 bases short and J 8 bases short, with 9 bases between. In nucleotides, the CDR3 is TGCGCCAGCAGTGAGGAGGGACGGGAAGCTTTCTTT. It yields the protein CASSEEGREAFF.

The chain carries TRBV27 and TRBJ2-7; D remains unclear. Germline CDR1 and CDR2: MNHEY and SMNVEV (reference sequence). Trimming removed 0 bases at V and 3 bases at J, with 12 bases between. CDR3 length: 15 residues. CDR3 DNA: TGTGCCAGCAGTTTATCGATAGTAGAGATCTACGAGCAGTACTTC. Protein sequence: CASSLSIVEIYEQYF.

The table lists this clone with a few counts. The genes are TRBV10-2 and TRBJ1-1; no definite D call. This CDR3 is 13 amino acids long. Trimming removed 0 bases at V and 6 bases at J, with 8 bases between. Germline CDR1 is WSHSY and CDR2 is SAAADI. The CDR3 region is CASSESNGSEAFF. The DNA for the CDR3 is TGCGCCAGCAGTGAGTCGAACGGATCTGAAGCTTTCTTT.

This sequence joins TRBV7-9 and TRBJ1-1, with TRBD1 as a possible D gene (5 bases). Germline loops: CDR1 SEHNR, CDR2 FQNEAQ (reference sequence). CDR3 length: 15 amino acids. V dropped 8 bases and J dropped 4 bases, with 20 bases sitting between them. The CDR3 DNA sequence: TGTGCCAGCTCCTGGGGCAGGGATTTGGGCACTGAAGCTTTCTTT. Protein product: CASSWGRDLGTEAFF.

This clone was seen a handful of times. The chain has TRBV4-1 and TRBJ1-5, with D perhaps TRBD1 (5 bases). This CDR3 region has 15 residues. Germline V gene data show CDR1 as MGHRA and CDR2 as YSYEKL. Trimming pared 4 bases from V and 3 bases from J, leaving 13 bases between. The chain's CDR3 is CASSPPGPLNQPQHF. Written as DNA, the CDR3 is TGCGCCAGCAGCCCACCGGGACCTCTCAATCAGCCCCAGCATTTT.

The chain uses TRBV29-1 and TRBJ1-2; D not resolved. The germline gives CDR1 SQVTM, CDR2 ANQGSEA. The CDR3 is 12 residues long. With 6 bases removed from V and 0 bases from J, the gap between germline ends came to 8 bases. The DNA of the CDR3 is TGCAGCGTCCCGGGGTCTAACTATGGCTACACCTTC. Translation gives CSVPGSNYGYTF.

The rearrangement uses TRBV6-1 and TRBJ1-2; no reliable D call. Germline V gives CDR1 MNHNS, CDR2 SASEGT. The CDR3 sequence is 17 residues long. V shed 0 bases and J shed 0 bases, with 14 bases lying between them. The CDR3 loop reads CASSEARAGSPNYGYTF. DNA for the CDR3: TGTGCCAGCAGTGAAGCGCGGGCGGGCAGTCCTAACTATGGCTACACCTTC.

The rearrangement uses TRBV21-1 and TRBJ1-1; TRBD1 was called by the table and not checked on the DNA. TRBV21-1 counts as a pseudogene. The CDR3 sequence is 15 residues long. The CDR3 coding sequence is TGTGCCAGCAGCAACGACGGGACAGCCAACACTGAAGCTTTCTTT. It is translated as CASSNDGTANTEAFF.

The CDR3 loop reads CASSLPGREGYEQYF. In nucleotides, the CDR3 is TGTGCCAGCAGCTTGCCAGGGCGTGAAGGCTACGAGCAGTACTTC. The chain recombines TRBV5-6 with TRBJ2-7, with a possible D match to TRBD1 (5 bases). CDR3 length equals 15 residues. Trimming shortened V by 1 base and J by 3 bases, and 14 bases separated the two germline ends. Germline CDR1 reads SGHDT; CDR2 reads YYEEEE. The full variable domain, with the rest looked up from reference TRBV5-6 and TRBJ2-7, is DAGVTQSPTHLIKTRGQQVTLRCSPKSGHDTVSWYQQALGQGPQFIFQYYEEEERQRGNFPDRFSGHQFPNYSSELNVNALLLGDSALYLCASSLPGREGYEQYFGPGTRLTVT.

This clone was picked up one time. CDR3 DNA: TGTGCTAGTGAAAAACAGGACAACCTGAATCAGCCCCAGCATTTT. Translated, it gives CASEKQDNLNQPQHF. This chain uses TRBV12-5 with TRBJ1-5; D is perhaps TRBD1 (5 bases). V gave up 7 bases and J gave up 4 bases, with 17 bases separating them. Germline loops: CDR1 LGHNT, CDR2 FRNRAP. This CDR3 is built from 15 residues. The full variable domain, rest sourced from reference TRBV12-5 and TRBJ1-5, is DARVTQTPRHKVTEMGQEVTMRCQPILGHNTVFWYRQTMMQGLELLAYFRNRAPLDDSGMPKDRFSAEMPDATLATLKIQPSEPRDSAVYFCASEKQDNLNQPQHFGDGTRLSIL.

The chain is built from TRBV5-1 and TRBJ1-2; TRBD1 agrees at 10 bases. V was pared by 0 bases and J by 8 bases, with 4 bases of the junction left unmatched. The length of the CDR3 is 14 residues. Germline V gene data show CDR1 as SGHRS and CDR2 as YFSETQ. The CDR3 is CASSLEGQGSGYTF. The DNA for the CDR3 is TGCGCCAGCAGCTTGGAGGGACAGGGGTCCGGCTACACCTTC. The full variable domain, in which reference TRBV5-1 and TRBJ1-2 provide the parts outside the CDR3, is KAGVTQTPRYLIKTRGQQVTLSCSPISGHRSVSWYQQTPGQGLQFLFEYFSETQRNKGNFPGRFSGRQFSNSRSEMNVSTLELGDSALYLCASSLEGQGSGYTFGSGTRLTVV.